Shown below are 26 T cell receptor beta chains from a single sample sequenced in a study of shared clonotypes between healthy human individuals. TCRdb's table, derived via immunoSEQ multiplex PCR, lists solely in-frame clones and lacks some. The sample consists of about 2 million clones, around 95% of them appearing once. Specimen: naive CD4+ T cells sorted from blood. Documented subset: CD45RA+ positively selected. Receptors originate from a man between 18 and 29 years old in good health.

The J gene is TRBJ1-6, the V gene TRBV2; 8 nucleotides line up with TRBD1. Trimming took 11 bases from V and 8 from J; bases not matched to a gene: 5. The CDR3 has 12 amino acids. The germline V gene encodes CDR1 SNHLY and CDR2 FYNNEI. The CDR3 sequence: CASGTGDSPLHF. The CDR3 DNA is TGTGCCTCCGGGACAGGAGATTCACCCCTCCACTTT.

The V call is TRBV4-3, the J call TRBJ1-6, with D unclear. The V end was cut by 3 bases, the J end by 9 bases, with 12 bases between. CDR3 length equals 14 residues. Germline CDR1 is LGHNA and CDR2 is YSLEER. This CDR3 reads CASSHLEGSSPLHF. CDR3 DNA: TGCGCCAGCAGCCACTTGGAAGGGAGTTCACCCCTCCACTTT.

The chain couples TRBV6-6 to TRBJ1-2, with TRBD1 as a possible D gene (6 bases). Germline V gene data show CDR1 as MNHNY and CDR2 as SVGAGI (reference sequence). The CDR3 extends over 15 amino acids. V was pared by 0 bases and J by 3 bases, with 11 bases between. The CDR3 region is CASSYSNRADYGYTF. The CDR3 coding sequence is TGTGCCAGCAGTTACTCGAACAGGGCAGACTATGGCTACACCTTC.

This sequence joins TRBV7-2 and TRBJ1-5, with no clear D. The V end was cut by 1 base, the J end by 11 bases, with 12 bases between. The germline V gene encodes CDR1 SGHTA and CDR2 FQGNSA. CDR3 size: 13 residues. Here the CDR3 reads CASSLESVASQHF. Written as DNA, the CDR3 is TGTGCCAGCAGCTTAGAAAGCGTTGCGTCCCAGCATTTT.

CDR3: CASSPPWEGYEQFF. The CDR3 DNA reads as TGTGCCAGCAGCCCCCCATGGGAGGGATATGAGCAGTTCTTC. The rearrangement joins TRBV7-2 to TRBJ2-1, with TRBD2 identical over 7 bases. Germline CDR1 SGHTA, CDR2 FQGNSA. J was trimmed by 8 bases and V by 5 bases; bases with no gene match: 9. The CDR3 length is 14 residues.

The chain joins TRBV7-8 to TRBJ2-2; TRBD2 is a possible D gene (5 bases). CDR3 length: 16 residues. Germline V CDR1 and CDR2: SGHVS, FQNEAQ. The V and J ends lost 1 base and 5 bases respectively, with 14 bases between them. The CDR3 nucleotides are TGTGCCAGCAGCTTAGGGAACGGGATTAGGACCGGGGAGCTGTTTTTT. It codes for CASSLGNGIRTGELFF.

This chain joins TRBV15 and TRBJ1-2; 11 bases match TRBD1. The trim removed 3 bases at V and 2 bases at J, leaving 5 bases unmatched. Germline lookup yields CDR1 LNHNV and CDR2 YYDKDF (reference sequence). There are 16 residues in the CDR3. The CDR3 region has the DNA TGTGCCACCAGCAGGGATGGGACAGGGGGGAACTATGGCTACACCTTC. Translated: CATSRDGTGGNYGYTF. The complete variable domain, with remaining parts taken from reference TRBV15 and TRBJ1-2, reads DAMVIQNPRYQVTQFGKPVTLSCSQTLNHNVMYWYQQKSSQAPKLLFHYYDKDFNNEADTPDNFQSRRPNTSFCFLDIRSPGLGDTAMYLCATSRDGTGGNYGYTFGSGTRLTVV.

The rearrangement uses TRBV27 and TRBJ1-6, with D possibly TRBD1 on 6 matching bases. With 5 bases removed from V and 3 bases from J, the gap between germline ends came to 14 bases. Germline assignment: CDR1 MNHEY and CDR2 SMNVEV (reference sequence). The CDR3 contains 16 residues. The CDR3 reads CASSPEQGLYNSPLHF. In DNA form, the CDR3 reads TGTGCCAGCAGTCCCGAACAGGGTCTCTATAATTCACCCCTCCACTTT.

This clone appeared once. The chain is built from TRBV18 and TRBJ2-7; 7 bases are shared with TRBD1. Germline CDR1 and CDR2: KGHSH and LQKENI. The CDR3 sequence is 15 residues long. V dropped 3 bases and J dropped 2; count of bases not matched to a gene: 7. The CDR3 here is CASSPPRTGAYEQYF. The CDR3 nucleotides are TGTGCCAGCTCACCCCCCCGGACAGGAGCCTACGAGCAGTACTTC.

The rearrangement links TRBV28 to TRBJ1-5; the D is unclear. V lost 7 bases to trimming and J lost 0 bases, with 7 bases between them. Germline CDR1 and CDR2: MDHEN and SYDVKM. This CDR3 contains 13 residues. The CDR3: CASTRVSNQPQHF. For the CDR3, the DNA is TGTGCCAGCACCAGAGTTAGCAATCAGCCCCAGCATTTT.

This chain joins TRBV5-1 and TRBJ2-7; D is possibly TRBD1 (5 bases). With 0 bases removed from V and 1 base from J, the gap between germline ends came to 17 bases. Germline CDR1 and CDR2: SGHRS and YFSETQ. The CDR3 is made up of 17 amino acids. CDR3 DNA: TGCGCCAGCAGCTTGGAGCCCTTGTCGACAGTATCCTACGAGCAGTACTTC. It translates to CASSLEPLSTVSYEQYF. Full variable domain (remainder filled in from reference TRBV5-1 and TRBJ2-7): KAGVTQTPRYLIKTRGQQVTLSCSPISGHRSVSWYQQTPGQGLQFLFEYFSETQRNKGNFPGRFSGRQFSNSRSEMNVSTLELGDSALYLCASSLEPLSTVSYEQYFGPGTRLTVT.

Regarding this clone: Other DNA variants within this sample encode the same CDR3. The chain is built from TRBV29-1 and TRBJ2-5; 7 bases fit TRBD2. J was trimmed by 5 bases and V by 6 bases; bases with no gene match: 3. CDR1 SQVTM and CDR2 ANQGSEA come from the germline V gene. The CDR3 length is 11 residues. The chain's CDR3 is CSVAGEETQYF. The CDR3 DNA reads TGCAGCGTCGCGGGAGAGGAGACCCAGTACTTC.

This chain joins TRBV27 and TRBJ1-5; tentative D call: TRBD1 (6 bases). Germline CDR1 reads MNHEY; CDR2 reads SMNVEV (reference sequence). CDR3 length: 14 amino acids. The V and J ends lost 6 bases and 7 bases respectively, with 16 bases between them. For the CDR3, the DNA is TGTGCCAGCAGAGGGAGGGGGGCTGGCCAGCCCCAGCATTTT. This gives the protein CASRGRGAGQPQHF.

This clone showed up just once. The rearrangement uses TRBV6-5 and TRBJ2-5, with TRBD1 matching over 12 bases. The CDR3 is 14 amino acids. Germline V gene sequence: CDR1 MNHEY, CDR2 SVGAGI. V was clipped by 5 bases and J by 5 bases; unmatched bases: 3. CDR3 residues: CASSQGTGGETQYF. In DNA, the CDR3 is TGTGCCAGCAGTCAGGGGACAGGGGGCGAGACCCAGTACTTC.

The chain couples TRBV7-8 to TRBJ1-5; D remains ambiguous. Trimming shortened V by 2 bases and J by 4 bases, and 9 bases separated the two germline ends. The CDR3 is 14 amino acids. CDR1 is SGHVS and CDR2 is FQNEAQ in the germline V gene. This CDR3 reads CASSLWTENQPQHF. The CDR3 DNA reads as TGTGCCAGCAGCTTATGGACCGAGAATCAGCCCCAGCATTTT.

The rearrangement links TRBV30 to TRBJ1-5; 10 bases match TRBD1. This CDR3 has 14 residues. The junction had 4 bases not matched to a gene; V was cut back by 3 bases and J by 5 bases. Germline loops: CDR1 GTSNPN, CDR2 SVGIG (reference sequence). CDR3 sequence reads: CAWSTGQGDQPQHF. Here the CDR3 DNA reads TGTGCCTGGAGCACCGGACAGGGGGATCAGCCCCAGCATTTT.

A remark on this clone: The same CDR3 can be traced to other DNA sequences in this sample. The chain links TRBV6-1 to TRBJ1-5; D unresolved. V dropped 6 bases and J dropped 1 base, with 4 bases sitting between them. The CDR3 covers 12 residues. CDR1 and CDR2 (germline): MNHNS, SASEGT. The CDR3 nucleotides are TGTGCCAGCAGGGGAAGCAATCAGCCCCAGCATTTT. Amino acids: CASRGSNQPQHF.

This rearrangement joins TRBV5-1 to TRBJ1-2; no firm D call. CDR1 and CDR2 from the germline V gene are SGHRS and YFSETQ. Between the trimmed V and J ends, which lost 1 base and 4 bases, there was a span of 17 bases. This CDR3 is 16 amino acids long. CDR3: CASSLFYGQAVYGYTF. In DNA, the CDR3 is TGCGCCAGCAGCTTGTTCTATGGGCAGGCGGTCTATGGCTACACCTTC.

The rearrangement uses TRBV6-1 and TRBJ1-2, with D maybe TRBD1 (5 bases). V was shortened by 5 bases and J by 8 bases, with 15 bases between the two germline ends. CDR3 length equals 13 residues. Germline V gene sequence: CDR1 MNHNS, CDR2 SASEGT. As DNA, the CDR3 is TGTGCCAGCAGTCGGGACTGGAGCGAAGGCTACACCTTC. It specifies CASSRDWSEGYTF.

This clone is a singleton in its sample. The chain combines TRBV30 with TRBJ1-2; D gene ambiguous. CDR3 length equals 13 residues. The germline V gene encodes CDR1 GTSNPN and CDR2 SVGIG (reference sequence). Trimming left V 3 bases short and J 3 bases short, with 11 bases between. The CDR3 nucleotides read TGTGCCTGGAGGGCCAACGGGGACTATGGCTACACCTTC. It translates to CAWRANGDYGYTF.

The chain employs TRBV11-3 and TRBJ2-7; TRBD2 agrees at 7 bases. In germline, CDR1 is SGHNT, CDR2 YENEEA. The CDR3 has 14 amino acids. V trimming: 5 bases; J trimming: 5 bases; junction bases outside the gene matches: 9. The CDR3 sequence: CASSNPWSGDEQYF. The CDR3 DNA sequence: TGTGCCAGCAGCAACCCATGGAGCGGGGACGAGCAGTACTTC.

The chain couples TRBV7-8 to TRBJ2-7, with D possibly TRBD2 on 5 matching bases. This CDR3 is 17 amino acids long. The germline V and J ends were trimmed by 1 base and 2 bases, with 18 bases remaining between them. The V gene's germline CDR1 is SGHVS and CDR2 FQNEAQ. CDR3: CASSLESGVVSPYEQYF. CDR3 bases: TGTGCCAGCAGCTTAGAGTCCGGGGTTGTAAGCCCCTACGAGCAGTACTTC.

The rearrangement links TRBV5-1 to TRBJ1-2, with D tentatively TRBD1 (5 bases). Germline lookup yields CDR1 SGHRS and CDR2 YFSETQ. V lost 1 base and J lost 1, with 11 bases in between. CDR3 length: 15 amino acids. CDR3 nucleotides: TGCGCCAGCAGCTTGACAGGCGCCCTTAACTATGGCTACACCTTC. This gives the protein CASSLTGALNYGYTF. The variable domain in full, with the rest retrieved from reference TRBV5-1 and TRBJ1-2, is KAGVTQTPRYLIKTRGQQVTLSCSPISGHRSVSWYQQTPGQGLQFLFEYFSETQRNKGNFPGRFSGRQFSNSRSEMNVSTLELGDSALYLCASSLTGALNYGYTFGSGTRLTVV.

CDR3 loop: CASSPLGGRVNEQFF. The CDR3 DNA sequence: TGTGCCAGCAGCCCCCTGGGCGGGAGGGTCAATGAGCAGTTCTTC. The gene calls are TRBV14 and TRBJ2-1, with 9 nucleotides matching TRBD2. Unmatched junction bases numbered 7, after V lost 4 bases and J lost 6 bases. The CDR3 totals 15 residues. CDR1 is SGHDN, CDR2 FVKESK, per germline. Full variable domain (missing parts from reference TRBV14 and TRBJ2-1): EAGVTQFPSHSVIEKGQTVTLRCDPISGHDNLYWYRRVMGKEIKFLLHFVKESKQDESGMPNNRFLAERTGGTYSTLKVQPAELEDSGVYFCASSPLGGRVNEQFFGPGTRLTVL.

J is TRBJ2-6 and V is TRBV9, with 8 bases that match TRBD1. CDR3 size: 16 residues. Germline trimming cut 4 bases from V and 4 bases from J; bases unmatched to any gene: 7. The germline gives CDR1 SGDLS, CDR2 YYNGEE. The CDR3 sequence is CASSPRTGNGANVLTF. CDR3 bases: TGTGCCAGCAGCCCCCGGACAGGGAACGGGGCCAACGTCCTGACTTTC.

This rearrangement joins TRBV6-5 to TRBJ2-7; 7 nucleotides line up with TRBD1. V lost 6 bases to trimming and J lost 5 bases; unmatched junction nucleotides: 7. This CDR3 contains 13 residues. Germline V gives CDR1 MNHEY, CDR2 SVGAGI. This CDR3 reads CASSGTVPHEQYF. DNA of the CDR3: TGTGCCAGCAGCGGGACAGTTCCCCACGAGCAGTACTTC.